This TCR beta chain came from a study of tissue T cells after allogeneic stem cell transplantation. Of note for this clone: What it recognizes is unknown. Each gene name is a mouse one.

Regarding time point: mouse harvest day 7 after allogeneic transplant. Tail vein injection delivered 10^7 T-cell-depleted bone marrow cells and 10^6 splenic CD5+ T cells. Mice had MHC-mismatched B6 into BALB/c GVHD, sampled day 7 or 14. The repertoire was sequenced with immunoSEQ multiplex PCR; TCRdb's copy has only in-frame clones and lacks some. The sample contains thousands of clones, about 47% of which appear only once. Findings of the study overall: Alloreactivity or antigen specificity of tissue TCRs was not determined; some clones might be host cells. Limitations included a small, clinically heterogeneous cohort and limited sampling depth.

The sample consisted of gut tissue. This TCR was sampled from a female BALB/c mouse given C57BL/6 T cells with graft-versus-host disease after an allogeneic hematopoietic cell transplant.

The part of the CDR3 DNA that was read is TGTGCCAGCAGTTTCGGGGACACAGAAGTCTTC. Amino acid sequence: CASSFGDTEVF. The entire CDR3 is CASSFGDTEVFF. This sequence joins TRBV15 and TRBJ1-1; the D is unclear. The CDR3 end lies 1 residue beyond the end of the read and is filled in from the germline J gene. Germline V gene lookup returns CDR1 SGHND and CDR2 FRSKSL. CDR3 length: 12 residues. The V end was cut by 3 bases, the J end by 3 bases, with 5 bases between.